The next 14 T cell receptor beta chains were all read from a single sample in a study of T cells in Graves' hyperthyroidism and ophthalmopathy. The TCR beta CDR3 regions underwent amplification using RNA transcripts as the source. The TCR CDR3 first-round RT-PCR relied on the HTBI primer set. TCRdb redid the calling of the multiplex PCR reads with MiXCR, one entry per CDR3 protein. Of about 410,000 distinct CDR3 sequences in the sample, about 15% were seen once. Sequenced: blood. The source of these receptors is a man between 18 and 29 years old with Graves' ophthalmopathy.

CDR3 sequence (DNA): TGCAGTGCAGGCCGGACAGGGGAGGACACCGGGGAGCTGTTTTTT. Encoded protein: CSAGRTGEDTGELFF. The chain joins TRBV20-1 to TRBJ2-2, with 9 bases fitting TRBD1. The CDR3 is made up of 15 amino acids. From germline, CDR1 is DFQATT and CDR2 SNEGSKA (reference sequence). J lost 3 bases, V lost 6 bases, and 8 bases had no gene match.

This clonotype was picked up many times. The genes are TRBV12-3 or TRBV12-4 and TRBJ1-1; no firm D call. The CDR3 is made up of 13 amino acids. V was clipped by 2 bases and J by 4 bases, with 8 bases between them. Here the CDR3 reads CASSLWEATEAFF. The DNA for the CDR3 is TGTGCCAGCAGTTTATGGGAGGCCACTGAAGCTTTCTTT.

This rearrangement joins TRBV11-2 to TRBJ2-1; 8 bases agree with TRBD2. Losses at the gene ends were 5 bases for V and 6 bases for J; bases not matched to a gene: 12. CDR3 size: 16 residues. Germline V gives CDR1 SGHAT, CDR2 FQNNGV. The CDR3 loop is CASSQPGLVALNEQFF. The CDR3 DNA sequence: TGTGCCAGCAGCCAACCGGGACTAGTGGCCCTCAATGAGCAGTTCTTC.

This clonotype was seen ten or more times. The rearrangement uses TRBV20-1 and TRBJ2-3, with 9 bases matching TRBD2. From germline, CDR1 is DFQATT and CDR2 SNEGSKA (reference sequence). The CDR3 runs 16 residues. The trim removed 1 base at V and 4 bases at J, leaving 9 bases unmatched. In nucleotides, the CDR3 is TGCAGTGCTAGAGCCTTTTTAGCGGGAGTCCCAGATACGCAGTATTTT. This encodes CSARAFLAGVPDTQYF.

This clonotype has a count of ten or more. The chain is built from TRBV6-9 and TRBJ2-5; no clear D. Germline CDR1 is MNHGY and CDR2 is SVAAGI. The CDR3 contains 13 residues. Between the trimmed V and J ends, which lost 2 bases and 2 bases, there was a span of 6 bases. As DNA, the CDR3 is TGTGCCAGCAGTTATGGATTGCAAGAGACCCAGTACTTC. Protein product: CASSYGLQETQYF.

With regard to this clonotype: Possible read error: a much larger clone is one base away. It is likely a read error, because the conserved phenylalanine at the end of the CDR3 is missing. The rearrangement links TRBV10-3 to TRBJ1-1; D not certain. Trimming left V 3 bases short and J 1 base short, with 9 bases between. The CDR3 spans 14 residues. Germline V gene data show CDR1 as ENHRY and CDR2 as SYGVKD. CDR3 loop: CAISDPDGNTEAFY. As DNA, the CDR3 is TGTGCCATCAGTGACCCGGACGGGAACACTGAAGCTTTCTAT.

At least ten counts were recorded for this clonotype. The chain carries TRBV2 and TRBJ2-2; TRBD2 might be the D (7 bases). Germline-derived CDR1 and CDR2 are SNHLY and FYNNEI. V dropped 7 bases and J dropped 5 bases, with 14 bases sitting between them. The CDR3 has 14 amino acids. CDR3 protein: CASTEGGATGELFF. In nucleotides, the CDR3 is TGTGCCAGCACCGAGGGGGGGGCGACCGGGGAGCTGTTTTTT.

This clonotype was seen ten or more times. The V and J genes are TRBV6-1 and TRBJ1-1; weak D call: TRBD1 (6 bases). The CDR3 extends over 13 amino acids. The V gene lost 5 bases and the J gene lost 3 bases, with 10 bases spanning the gap. Germline V gene lookup returns CDR1 MNHNS and CDR2 SASEGT. The CDR3 protein is CASSREGDTEAFF. The CDR3 DNA is TGTGCCAGCAGTCGGGAGGGGGACACTGAAGCTTTCTTT.

The J gene is TRBJ1-3, the V gene TRBV5-1; TRBD1 matches at 7 bases. The length of the CDR3 is 16 residues. V was pared by 0 bases and J by 8 bases, with 11 bases of the junction left unmatched. Germline lookup yields CDR1 SGHRS and CDR2 YFSETQ. For the CDR3, the DNA is TGCGCCAGCAGCTTGGGACTGACAGGGTCGGGGGACACCATATATTTT. It codes for CASSLGLTGSGDTIYF.

This clonotype has a handful of counts. The gene calls are TRBV7-2 and TRBJ1-1; tentative D call: TRBD1 (6 bases). V was clipped by 1 base and J by 5 bases, with 11 bases between them. Germline loops: CDR1 SGHTA, CDR2 FQGNSA. The length of the CDR3 is 14 residues. The CDR3 nucleotides are TGTGCCAGCAGCTTAGATGTCAGGGGAACTGAAGCTTTCTTT. It specifies CASSLDVRGTEAFF.

The CDR3: CASSYSGTSGGIADTQYF. CDR3 DNA: TGTGCCAGCAGTTACTCTGGGACTAGCGGGGGCATTGCAGATACGCAGTATTTT. This chain connects TRBV6-5 to TRBJ2-3; 14 bases match TRBD2. Germline CDR1 MNHEY, CDR2 SVGAGI. This CDR3 comprises 18 residues. The junction had 6 bases not matched to a gene; V was cut back by 0 bases and J by 4 bases.

The sample holds a few counts of this clonotype. A much larger clone lies a single base off, so this may be a read error. The chain joins TRBV7-9 to TRBJ2-7; 9 nucleotides match TRBD1. V dropped 5 bases and J dropped 6; count of bases not matched to a gene: 11. The germline gives CDR1 SEHNR, CDR2 FQNEAQ (reference sequence). This CDR3 is built from 15 residues. The CDR3 coding sequence is TGTGCCAGCAGCCCGGGGACAGGGAGGGTTTCCGAGCAGTACTTC. This sequence encodes CASSPGTGRVSEQYF.

This clonotype was counted many times. The chain has TRBV28 and TRBJ2-1, with D maybe TRBD2 (5 bases). The ends were cut back, 8 bases at V and 0 bases at J, with 11 bases in the middle. This CDR3 is built from 14 residues. Germline-derived CDR1 and CDR2 are MDHEN and SYDVKM. The CDR3 reads CASARLASYNEQFF. CDR3 coding DNA: TGTGCCAGCGCTAGGCTAGCCTCCTACAATGAGCAGTTCTTC. The full variable domain, with the rest looked up from reference TRBV28 and TRBJ2-1, is DVKVTQSSRYLVKRTGEKVFLECVQDMDHENMFWYRQDPGLGLRLIYFSYDVKMKEKGDIPEGYSVSREKKERFSLILESASTNQTSMYLCASARLASYNEQFFGPGTRLTVL.

A note on this clonotype: One base away lies a much larger clone, so this may be a sequencing read error. The chain links TRBV5-1 to TRBJ2-1, with 9 bases identical to TRBD1. The CDR3 sequence is 15 residues long. Germline lookup yields CDR1 SGHRS and CDR2 YFSETQ. Trimming cost V 0 bases and J 6 bases; bases outside gene matches: 4. The CDR3 region is CASSLGTGATNEQFF. CDR3 coding DNA: TGCGCCAGCAGCTTGGGGACAGGGGCTACCAATGAGCAGTTCTTC.